Listed here are 25 T cell receptor beta chains from one sample, sequenced in a study of shared clonotypes between healthy human individuals. Assay: immunoSEQ multiplex PCR; the TCRdb copy retains only in-frame clones and omits some. The table lists some 1 million clones, around four fifths of them singletons, with 1.2% to 1.5% in the top ten. Input material: memory CD4+ T cells sorted from blood. Subset given: CD45RA-negative fraction. The receptors were sampled from a man aged 18-30 years in good health.

This chain uses TRBV6-5 with TRBJ2-5, with TRBD1 as a possible D gene (5 bases). Trimming removed 0 bases from V and 4 bases from J, with 15 bases in between. This CDR3 has 16 amino acids. Germline V CDR1 and CDR2: MNHEY, SVGAGI. CDR3 residues: CASSYSGQGQGETQYF. In DNA form, the CDR3 reads TGTGCCAGCAGTTACTCTGGGCAGGGCCAGGGAGAGACCCAGTACTTC.

This chain links TRBV28 with TRBJ2-2, with TRBD1 matching 8 bases. Germline assignment: CDR1 MDHEN and CDR2 SYDVKM. The CDR3 sequence is 17 residues long. V trimming: 5 bases; J trimming: 1 base; junction bases outside the gene matches: 9. The CDR3 region has the DNA TGTGCCAGCAGTCCCTCCGCCGGGACAGGGAACACCGGGGAGCTGTTTTTT. Translation: CASSPSAGTGNTGELFF.

This clone was detected only a few times. The chain combines TRBV5-6 with TRBJ2-7; D tentatively reads TRBD1 or TRBD2 (6 bases each). The V end lost 4 bases, the J end lost 0 bases, and 17 bases lay between the germline ends. The germline CDR1 and CDR2 sequences are SGHDT and YYEEEE. This CDR3 region has 16 residues. CDR3 bases: TGTGCCAGCAGCCCCGATGGGGGGCTGGGCTCCTACGAGCAGTACTTC. Translated: CASSPDGGLGSYEQYF.

In the case of this clone: A much bigger clone sits one base away, suggesting this may be a read error. The J gene is TRBJ1-5, the V gene TRBV4-1; weak D call: TRBD1 (5 bases). The CDR3 is made up of 13 amino acids. The germline CDR1 and CDR2 sequences are MGHRA and YSYEKL. The V end was cut by 1 base, the J end by 4 bases, with 5 bases between. For the CDR3, the DNA is TGCGCCAGCAGCCAAGGACAGAATCAGCCCCAGCATTTT. Translation: CASSQGQNQPQHF.

The CDR3 DNA sequence: TGTGCCAGCTCACCACCGCCAGGGGCGGGTCAGCCCCAGCATTTT. Protein: CASSPPPGAGQPQHF. This chain links TRBV18 with TRBJ1-5; tentative D call: TRBD1 (6 bases). Germline V gene sequence: CDR1 KGHSH, CDR2 LQKENI. Trimming took 0 bases from V and 6 from J, leaving 12 bases between them. This CDR3 comprises 15 residues.

The chain recombines TRBV11-2 with TRBJ2-2; 7 bases align to TRBD2. CDR3 length equals 13 residues. The germline V gene encodes CDR1 SGHAT and CDR2 FQNNGV. The CDR3 region has the DNA TGTGCTTCCTCTCGGGGACTACTCGGGGAGCTGTTTTTT. This sequence encodes CASSRGLLGELFF.

In its sample, this clone was seen many times. The chain employs TRBV5-4 and TRBJ1-2; 7 nucleotides agree with TRBD1. The CDR3 is made up of 16 amino acids. V shed 6 bases and J 1 base; nucleotides not matched to a gene: 12. The germline V gene has CDR1 SGHNT and CDR2 YYREEE (reference sequence). In nucleotides, the CDR3 is TGTGCCAGCACCCGAACGACAGGGACCTTTAACTATGGCTACACCTTC. This codes for CASTRTTGTFNYGYTF.

CDR3 in amino acids: CASSVSSGRVVNEQFF. The CDR3 coding sequence is TGTGCCAGCAGCGTATCGAGCGGGCGGGTTGTCAATGAGCAGTTCTTC. V gene TRBV9 combines with J gene TRBJ2-1, with D possibly being TRBD2 (6 bases). From germline, CDR1 is SGDLS and CDR2 YYNGEE. This CDR3 contains 16 residues. Deletions cut 1 base from V and 6 bases from J, with 17 bases between.

This clone showed up just a few times. The chain recombines TRBV7-2 with TRBJ1-1; D remains unclear. CDR1 is SGHTA, CDR2 FQGNSA, per germline. Trimming shortened V by 3 bases and J by 0 bases, and 2 bases separated the two germline ends. The CDR3 totals 12 residues. For the CDR3, the DNA is TGTGCCAGCAGCTTCCTGAACACTGAAGCTTTCTTT. Encoded protein: CASSFLNTEAFF.

This chain links TRBV6-1 with TRBJ2-5; 7 bases align to TRBD1. Per the germline V gene, CDR1 is MNHNS and CDR2 is SASEGT. V lost 6 bases, J lost 5 bases, and 12 bases stayed unmatched. The CDR3 is 15 amino acids. The CDR3 region is CASRPYRGPGETQYF. The CDR3 bases are TGTGCCAGCAGGCCTTACAGGGGCCCGGGGGAGACCCAGTACTTC.

The chain employs TRBV6-1 and TRBJ1-5; D perhaps matches TRBD1 (5 bases). With 1 base removed from V and 6 bases from J, the gap between germline ends came to 19 bases. The CDR3 runs 17 residues. From germline, CDR1 is MNHNS and CDR2 SASEGT. The CDR3 loop is CASSEGAGGLDTQPQHF. The CDR3 region has the DNA TGTGCCAGCAGTGAAGGAGCGGGGGGTTTGGACACTCAGCCCCAGCATTTT.

The rearrangement joins TRBV6-6 to TRBJ1-2; TRBD1 aligns across 7 bases. The CDR3 runs 15 residues. V shed 8 bases, J shed 6 bases, and the junction held 15 bases outside the gene matches. Germline CDR1 reads MNHNY; CDR2 reads SVGAGI (reference sequence). The CDR3 DNA is TGTGCCAGCGCGAAATCAGACAGGGTGGCGGATGGCTACACCTTC. Residues: CASAKSDRVADGYTF.

CDR3 residues: CASSPPTENTEAFF. The CDR3, as DNA: TGCGCCAGCAGTCCCCCGACAGAGAACACTGAAGCTTTCTTT. The chain uses TRBV23-1 and TRBJ1-1; D perhaps matches TRBD1 (5 bases). TRBV23-1 is treated as an ORF (open reading frame) with a function not yet certain. The V end lost 4 bases, the J end lost 1 base, and 10 bases lay between the germline ends. This CDR3 has 14 residues.

The chain links TRBV5-1 to TRBJ1-2; D may be TRBD1 (6 bases). V was pared by 2 bases and J by 8 bases, with 16 bases between. The germline gives CDR1 SGHRS, CDR2 YFSETQ. The CDR3 covers 14 residues. The CDR3 here is CASSFNGGANGYTF. CDR3 sequence (DNA): TGCGCCAGCAGCTTCAACGGGGGGGCGAACGGCTACACCTTC.

This clone has a single count. The CDR3 sequence: CASSSTRDRHIKLFF. DNA for the CDR3: TGTGCCAGCAGCTCTACGAGGGACAGACACATCAAACTGTTTTTT. The chain is built from TRBV25-1 and TRBJ1-4; the match to TRBD1 covers 7 bases. There are 15 residues in the CDR3. Trimming removed 6 bases from V and 11 bases from J; junction bases left unmatched: 15. Germline CDR1 MGHDK, CDR2 SYGVNS.

V and J are TRBV19 and TRBJ2-1; 8 bases line up with TRBD2. The CDR3 is 15 amino acids. V was pared by 3 bases and J by 5 bases, with 6 bases of the junction left unmatched. CDR1 and CDR2 from the germline V gene are LNHDA and SQIVND (reference sequence). The CDR3 loop reads CASSIQAGVNNEQFF. CDR3 nucleotides: TGTGCCAGTAGTATCCAAGCGGGAGTAAACAATGAGCAGTTCTTC.

CDR3 in DNA: TGTGCCACCTCCATAGCCGGGGAGCTGTTTTTT. As protein: CATSIAGELFF. V is TRBV27 and J is TRBJ2-2; D uncertain. This CDR3 has 11 residues. The germline V gene has CDR1 MNHEY and CDR2 SMNVEV (reference sequence). The V and J ends lost 10 bases and 6 bases respectively, with 9 bases between them.

This clone was detected a few times. This rearrangement joins TRBV28 to TRBJ2-1; no clear D gene. The CDR3 covers 16 residues. CDR1 and CDR2 from the germline V gene are MDHEN and SYDVKM. Deletions cut 2 bases from V and 4 bases from J, with 15 bases between. The CDR3, as DNA: TGTGCCAGCAGTTTAGGCTCCAGGCTCTTTTACAATGAGCAGTTCTTC. The encoded protein is CASSLGSRLFYNEQFF.

V is TRBV5-1 and J is TRBJ2-2, with 7 bases identical to TRBD1. V lost 4 bases to trimming and J lost 7 bases; unmatched junction nucleotides: 10. The CDR3 totals 15 residues. Germline lookup yields CDR1 SGHRS and CDR2 YFSETQ. CDR3 loop: CASSLTTGIGGELFF. CDR3 DNA: TGCGCCAGCAGCCTTACGACAGGGATCGGCGGGGAGCTGTTTTTT.

This chain links TRBV29-1 with TRBJ1-1; no firm D call. CDR1 SQVTM and CDR2 ANQGSEA come from the germline V gene. Trimming cost V 0 bases and J 1 base, with 15 bases left between them. This CDR3 region has 16 residues. CDR3 residues: CSVEDVQTWRNTEAFF. The CDR3 region has the DNA TGCAGCGTTGAAGATGTCCAGACGTGGAGGAACACTGAAGCTTTCTTT.

The gene calls are TRBV7-2 and TRBJ1-1; possibly TRBD1 for D (6 bases). V lost 5 bases, J lost 0 bases, and 13 bases lay in between. The CDR3 covers 15 residues. Germline assignment: CDR1 SGHTA and CDR2 FQGNSA. The CDR3 loop is CASSPQGNMNTEAFF. Written as DNA, the CDR3 is TGTGCCAGCAGCCCCCAGGGGAACATGAACACTGAAGCTTTCTTT.

The rearrangement joins TRBV6-1 to TRBJ1-3, with D possibly matching TRBD1 (5 bases). Germline CDR1 and CDR2: MNHNS and SASEGT. The CDR3 extends over 13 amino acids. With 7 bases removed from V and 4 bases from J, the gap between germline ends came to 11 bases. The CDR3 region is CASIAAGGNTIYF. The CDR3 nucleotides read TGTGCCAGCATTGCGGCAGGGGGAAACACCATATATTTT.

This clone was detected only once. V usage is TRBV28 and J usage is TRBJ1-2; D gene ambiguous. The V end lost 3 bases, the J end lost 5 bases, and 13 bases lay between the germline ends. CDR3 length: 14 amino acids. The germline gives CDR1 MDHEN, CDR2 SYDVKM. CDR3 sequence: CASSFREGPYGYTF. In nucleotides, the CDR3 is TGTGCCAGCAGTTTTCGGGAAGGCCCTTATGGCTACACCTTC.

The gene calls are TRBV30 and TRBJ1-1; D might be TRBD1 (5 bases). Trimming stripped 3 bases from V and 6 bases from J, with 11 bases between. CDR1 GTSNPN and CDR2 SVGIG come from the germline V gene (reference sequence). The CDR3 has 12 amino acids. The CDR3 sequence: CAWRPDRPEAFF. The CDR3 coding sequence is TGTGCCTGGAGGCCAGACAGACCTGAAGCTTTCTTT.

Concerning this clone itself: Different DNA sequences within this sample yield the same CDR3. V gene TRBV30 combines with J gene TRBJ1-2; no clear D gene. Between the trimmed V and J ends, which lost 5 bases and 3 bases, there was a span of 4 bases. Germline V gene lookup returns CDR1 GTSNPN and CDR2 SVGIG (reference sequence). The CDR3 spans 10 residues. The CDR3 coding sequence is TGTGCCTGGGGGGACTATGGCTACACCTTC. It yields the protein CAWGDYGYTF.